These 10 T cell receptor beta chains were sequenced from one sample in a study of shared clonotypes between healthy human individuals. This table comes from immunoSEQ multiplex PCR, and its TCRdb copy is limited to in-frame clones, with some not included. Counted here are millions of clones, around 93% occurring once; the ten biggest clones make up 1.7%. Naive CD8 cells were CD45RO-negative, positively selected for CCR7, excluding terminally differentiated effector memory CD45RA+ cells. Sequenced material: naive CD8+ T cells from PBMCs. These receptors originate from a man younger than 35 in good health. Some clones in this sample may be carry-over from other donors' samples.

This rearrangement joins TRBV6-5 to TRBJ1-1, with D possibly being TRBD1 (5 bases). The germline gives CDR1 MNHEY, CDR2 SVGAGI. V lost 7 bases, J lost 0 bases, and 12 bases lay in between. The CDR3 consists of 14 residues. CDR3 bases: TGTGCCAGCAAACAGGCGATCATGAACACTGAAGCTTTCTTT. Translated, it gives CASKQAIMNTEAFF.

This chain links TRBV7-9 with TRBJ2-2; D might be TRBD1 (6 bases). In germline, CDR1 is SEHNR, CDR2 FQNEAQ (reference sequence). The V end lost 5 bases, the J end lost 4 bases, and 17 bases lay between the germline ends. The CDR3 is made up of 16 amino acids. CDR3 sequence: CASSISGEGVTGELFF. CDR3 DNA: TGTGCCAGCAGCATCTCAGGGGAAGGGGTCACCGGGGAGCTGTTTTTT.

On this clone itself: One end of the junction does not line up with germline, which may come from a read error. The CDR3 loop reads CASSADDTYEQYF. DNA for the CDR3: TGTGCGAGCAGCGCGGACGATACCTACGAGCAGTACTTC. This chain uses TRBV27 with TRBJ2-7; D is unresolved. CDR1 MNHEY and CDR2 SMNVEV come from the germline V gene (reference sequence). This CDR3 has 13 amino acids.

The chain uses TRBV7-9 and TRBJ2-1; 8 positions match TRBD1. Per the germline V gene, CDR1 is SEHNR and CDR2 is FQNEAQ (reference sequence). The V and J ends lost 3 bases and 14 bases, in that order; junction bases with no gene match: 3. The CDR3 runs to 11 residues. CDR3 loop: CASSFGQGKFF. As DNA, the CDR3 is TGTGCCAGCAGCTTCGGACAGGGAAAGTTCTTC.

This clone occurred once. V gene TRBV28 combines with J gene TRBJ2-5; 7 bases are shared with TRBD2. The length of the CDR3 is 14 residues. CDR1 MDHEN and CDR2 SYDVKM come from the germline V gene. The ends lost 6 bases at V and 1 base at J; junction bases unmatched: 5. The chain's CDR3 is CASRSGALQETQYF. The CDR3 nucleotides are TGTGCCAGCAGGAGCGGGGCCCTCCAAGAGACCCAGTACTTC.

This chain links TRBV11-1 with TRBJ2-4, with no clear D. This CDR3 has 13 amino acids. CDR1 is SGHAT, CDR2 FQDESV, per germline (reference sequence). V was pared by 8 bases and J by 5 bases, with 13 bases between. The CDR3 DNA is TGTGCCAGCCTAGGGTGGGCCGAAAACATTCAGTACTTC. It translates to CASLGWAENIQYF.

This clone appeared once. The gene calls are TRBV4-1 and TRBJ2-7; no reliable D call. This CDR3 spans 12 amino acids. Between the trimmed V and J ends, which lost 3 bases and 3 bases, there was a span of 6 bases. In germline, CDR1 is MGHRA, CDR2 YSYEKL. In DNA form, the CDR3 reads TGCGCCAGCAGCCAGGGAAACTACGAGCAGTACTTC. Amino acid sequence: CASSQGNYEQYF.

The CDR3 DNA reads TGTGCCAGCAGCTTAGTAGTGGGAGCCTACGAGCAGTACTTC. Its translation: CASSLVVGAYEQYF. This rearrangement joins TRBV7-2 to TRBJ2-7, with D perhaps matching TRBD2 (5 bases). Deletions cut 1 base from V and 2 bases from J, with 9 bases between. Germline loops: CDR1 SGHTA, CDR2 FQGNSA. The CDR3 sequence is 14 residues long.

This clone was counted once. This chain joins TRBV7-9 and TRBJ1-2, with D tentatively TRBD1 (5 bases). Between the trimmed V and J ends, which lost 4 bases and 3 bases, there was a span of 12 bases. The CDR3 is 14 amino acids. The germline V gene has CDR1 SEHNR and CDR2 FQNEAQ (reference sequence). CDR3 sequence (DNA): TGTGCCAGCAGCTCCACCCAGGGAGACTATGGCTACACCTTC. Protein product: CASSSTQGDYGYTF.

The J gene is TRBJ2-7, the V gene TRBV15; D gene uncertain. Looked up from germline, CDR1 is LNHNV and CDR2 is YYDKDF (reference sequence). Trimming removed 1 base from V and 3 bases from J, with 13 bases in between. The CDR3 sequence is 15 residues long. The CDR3 nucleotides read TGTGCCACCAGCAGAGCCGGACCCCGGATCTACGAGCAGTACTTC. It is translated as CATSRAGPRIYEQYF.